This TCR beta chain was captured in a study of blood T cell repertoires in COVID-19. Study at large: In each case, the material was cDNA or gDNA derived from T cells, B-cell-depleted T cells, or PBMCs.

TCRdb keeps only in-frame clones here, not all; method: immunoSEQ multiplex PCR. The sample lists 230,000 or so clones; around 84% were seen once. There are 11 residues in the CDR3. Germline loops: CDR1 DFQATT, CDR2 SNEGSKA (reference sequence). V was trimmed by 6 bases and J by 4 bases, leaving 7 bases between them. The receptor was isolated from a man younger than 45 with active or convalescent COVID-19. Material for sequencing was peripheral blood. The chain joins TRBV20-1 to TRBJ1-3; D unclear. Here the CDR3 DNA reads TGCAGTGCCGGGTGGGGAAACACCATATATTTT. Its protein is CSAGWGNTIYF.